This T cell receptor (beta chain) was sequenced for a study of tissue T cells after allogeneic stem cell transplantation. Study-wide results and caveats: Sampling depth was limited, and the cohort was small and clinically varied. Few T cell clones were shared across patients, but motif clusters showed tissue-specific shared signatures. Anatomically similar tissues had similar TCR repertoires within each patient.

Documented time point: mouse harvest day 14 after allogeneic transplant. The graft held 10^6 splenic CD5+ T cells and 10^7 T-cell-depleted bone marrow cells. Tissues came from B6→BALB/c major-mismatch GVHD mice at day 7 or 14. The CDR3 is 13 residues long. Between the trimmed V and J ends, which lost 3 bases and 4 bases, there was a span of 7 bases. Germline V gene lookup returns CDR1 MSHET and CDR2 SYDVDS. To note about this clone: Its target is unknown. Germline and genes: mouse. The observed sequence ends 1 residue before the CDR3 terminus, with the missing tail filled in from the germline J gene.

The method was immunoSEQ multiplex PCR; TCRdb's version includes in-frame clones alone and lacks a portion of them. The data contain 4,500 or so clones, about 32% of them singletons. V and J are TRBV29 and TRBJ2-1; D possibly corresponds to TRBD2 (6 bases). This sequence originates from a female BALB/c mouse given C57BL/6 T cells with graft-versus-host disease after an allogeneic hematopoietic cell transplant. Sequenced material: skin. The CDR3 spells CASSLGGYAEQFF. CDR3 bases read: TGTGCTAGCAGTTTGGGGGGTTATGCTGAGCAGTTC.